This passage covers 19 T cell receptor beta chains from one sample sequenced in a study of HIV-infected patients and healthy controls. TCRdb passed the 5' RACE reads through MiXCR, listing each CDR3 protein once. Among roughly 20,000 distinct CDR3 sequences, roughly 20% were seen once, and the ten largest hold 33%. The material sequenced was CD8+ T cells from blood. Every receptor here comes from a human donor in good health.

This chain joins TRBV5-8 and TRBJ2-7, with TRBD1 as a possible D gene (6 bases). V lost 0 bases, J lost 6 bases, and 13 bases lay in between. The CDR3 is 14 residues long. CDR1 is SGHTS and CDR2 is YDEGEE in the germline V gene. This CDR3 is CASSLGYEGGEQYF. In DNA, the CDR3 is TGTGCCAGCAGCTTGGGATACGAAGGGGGCGAGCAGTACTTC.

On this clonotype: In this CDR3 the conserved last residue, phenylalanine or tryptophan, is missing, so a read error is likely. This chain links TRBV6-6 with TRBJ2-3; D uncertain. V lost 2 bases to trimming and J lost 1 base, with 4 bases between them. This CDR3 region has 13 residues. The germline CDR1 and CDR2 sequences are MNHNY and SVGAGI (reference sequence). Here the CDR3 DNA reads TGTGCCAGCAGTTACGTCCGCACAGATACGCAGTATTCT. Translation: CASSYVRTDTQYS.

This clonotype was detected only a few times. The chain joins TRBV10-3 to TRBJ1-1; 8 nucleotides line up with TRBD1. In germline, CDR1 is ENHRY, CDR2 SYGVKD. The CDR3 is made up of 14 amino acids. The V segment lost 4 bases and the J segment 2 bases; nucleotides outside the gene matches: 3. The CDR3 protein is CAISVDRENTEAFF. The CDR3 region has the DNA TGTGCCATCAGTGTGGACAGGGAAAACACTGAAGCTTTCTTT.

This clonotype occurred many times. This chain joins TRBV6-5 and TRBJ2-6; 12 nucleotides align to TRBD1. The CDR3 is 18 residues long. V gave up 5 bases and J gave up 2 bases; unmatched junction bases: 7. Germline V CDR1 and CDR2: MNHEY, SVGAGI. Written as DNA, the CDR3 is TGTGCCAGCAGTGCGGCGGGGACAGGGGGCGCTGGGGCCAACGTCCTGACTTTC. This codes for CASSAAGTGGAGANVLTF.

This rearrangement joins TRBV6-4 to TRBJ1-1, with D possibly being TRBD1 (6 bases). The CDR3 is made up of 15 amino acids. Deletions cut 0 bases from V and 4 bases from J, with 12 bases between. The V gene's germline CDR1 is MRHNA and CDR2 SNTAGT. The CDR3 protein is CASSDSNRVVTEAFF. In DNA, the CDR3 is TGTGCCAGCAGTGACTCGAACAGGGTGGTCACTGAAGCTTTCTTT.

The table lists this clonotype with a few counts. The chain combines TRBV5-4 with TRBJ1-5, with TRBD1 matching 7 bases. The V gene's germline CDR1 is SGHNT and CDR2 YYREEE (reference sequence). The ends lost 4 bases at V and 5 bases at J; junction bases unmatched: 21. The CDR3 covers 19 residues. CDR3 nucleotides: TGTGCCAGCAGCCCGAGGCTCTTTAGTAGACAGGGAAGATATCAGCCCCAGCATTTT. This codes for CASSPRLFSRQGRYQPQHF.

This clonotype appeared a few times. The rearrangement joins TRBV7-9 to TRBJ2-5, with D uncertain. V shed 5 bases and J shed 2 bases, with 12 bases lying between them. The CDR3 runs to 14 residues. Germline V lookup: CDR1 SEHNR, CDR2 FQNEAQ (reference sequence). The CDR3 loop is CASSLPDEQETQYF. Written as DNA, the CDR3 is TGTGCCAGCAGCCTTCCGGACGAACAAGAGACCCAGTACTTC. The whole variable domain, remainder taken from reference TRBV7-9 and TRBJ2-5, is DTGVSQNPRHKITKRGQNVTFRCDPISEHNRLYWYRQTLGQGPEFLTYFQNEAQLEKSRLLSDRFSAERPKGSFSTLEIQRTEQGDSAMYLCASSLPDEQETQYFGPGTRLLVL.

This clonotype has a handful of counts. The chain recombines TRBV29-1 with TRBJ2-1, with 8 bases that match TRBD2. The trim removed 4 bases at V and 3 bases at J, leaving 8 bases unmatched. The CDR3 loop spans 15 amino acids. CDR1 is SQVTM and CDR2 is ANQGSEA in the germline V gene. This chain's CDR3 is CSVVFLLADYNEQFF. CDR3 coding DNA: TGCAGCGTTGTCTTCCTACTAGCGGACTACAATGAGCAGTTCTTC.

This rearrangement joins TRBV12-3 or TRBV12-4 to TRBJ1-1; maybe TRBD1 (5 bases). The CDR3 spans 14 residues. V lost 5 bases to trimming and J lost 4 bases, with 14 bases between them. CDR3 sequence (DNA): TGTGCCAGCAGTGCACAGGTCAAGGGCACTGAAGCTTTCTTT. Translation gives CASSAQVKGTEAFF.

The sample holds many counts of this clonotype. This sequence joins TRBV5-5 and TRBJ2-1, with D unresolved. V was trimmed by 0 bases and J by 16 bases, leaving 11 bases between them. This CDR3 contains 11 residues. Germline assignment: CDR1 SGHKS and CDR2 YYEKEE (reference sequence). The CDR3 spells CASSLVQDEFF. The CDR3 nucleotides read TGTGCCAGCAGCTTGGTCCAGGATGAATTCTTC.

This sequence joins TRBV12-5 and TRBJ2-7, with 7 bases matching TRBD1. Germline loops: CDR1 LGHNT, CDR2 FRNRAP. The CDR3 is 16 amino acids. J was trimmed by 0 bases and V by 5 bases; bases with no gene match: 10. The CDR3 is CASGHYTGTVSYEQYF. In DNA, the CDR3 is TGTGCTAGTGGTCACTACACCGGGACAGTCTCCTACGAGCAGTACTTC.

This chain uses TRBV19 with TRBJ2-7, with D hard to call. Trimming removed 3 bases from V and 3 bases from J, with 9 bases in between. CDR3 size: 13 residues. Germline CDR1 reads LNHDA; CDR2 reads SQIVND (reference sequence). CDR3 sequence (DNA): TGTGCCAGTAGTATTCGAACAGACTACGAGCAGTACTTC. Its protein product is CASSIRTDYEQYF.

This clonotype has a handful of counts. V is TRBV6-4 and J is TRBJ2-2, with 8 bases fitting TRBD1. Germline V gene sequence: CDR1 MRHNA, CDR2 SNTAGT. Trimming cost V 4 bases and J 2 bases; bases outside gene matches: 3. The CDR3 spans 15 residues. CDR3 in amino acids: CASSAGQGNTGELFF. CDR3 DNA sequence: TGTGCCAGCAGTGCTGGACAGGGTAACACCGGGGAGCTGTTTTTT.

The V call is TRBV9, the J call TRBJ1-1; TRBD1 aligns across 8 bases. Trimming at V came to 3 bases and at J to 6 bases, leaving 10 bases not matched to a gene. Per germline, CDR1 SGDLS and CDR2 YYNGEE. This CDR3 comprises 15 residues. The CDR3 spells CASSAPGQGRAEAFF. For the CDR3, the DNA is TGTGCCAGCAGCGCACCAGGACAGGGACGCGCTGAAGCTTTCTTT.

This clonotype was detected a few times. V and J are TRBV6-1 and TRBJ2-3; TRBD1 matches at 9 bases. V lost 7 bases, J lost 0 bases, and 2 bases stayed unmatched. Germline V gene data show CDR1 as MNHNS and CDR2 as SASEGT. The CDR3 spans 14 residues. The CDR3 nucleotides read TGTGCCAGCACCGGGACAGGGAGCACAGATACGCAGTATTTT. Translating it yields CASTGTGSTDTQYF.

The chain joins TRBV13 to TRBJ1-5; 8 bases map to TRBD1. V gave up 5 bases and J gave up 4 bases; unmatched junction bases: 4. Germline V gene data show CDR1 as PRHDT and CDR2 as FYEKMQ (reference sequence). The CDR3 length is 14 residues. CDR3 nucleotide sequence: TGTGCCAGCAGCACCCGACAGGGGAATCAGCCCCAGCATTTT. Its translation: CASSTRQGNQPQHF.

The rearrangement uses TRBV5-1 and TRBJ1-4; D not resolved. Trimming cost V 0 bases and J 4 bases, with 16 bases left between them. CDR1 SGHRS and CDR2 YFSETQ come from the germline V gene. The CDR3 runs 17 residues. The CDR3 protein is CASSLAGYGSHNEKLFF. In nucleotides, the CDR3 is TGCGCCAGCAGCTTGGCTGGTTATGGGAGCCATAATGAAAAACTGTTTTTT.

This clonotype was detected only a few times. The rearrangement joins TRBV20-1 to TRBJ2-1; the match to TRBD2 covers 12 bases. Germline CDR1 and CDR2: DFQATT and SNEGSKA (reference sequence). The trim removed 1 base at V and 8 bases at J, leaving 6 bases unmatched. The CDR3 has 15 amino acids. The CDR3 sequence is CSARVPSGRAYEQFF. The CDR3, as DNA: TGCAGTGCTAGAGTACCTAGCGGGAGGGCCTATGAGCAGTTCTTC.

V is TRBV20-1 and J is TRBJ1-4; 8 nucleotides align to TRBD1. The CDR3 loop spans 13 amino acids. V was clipped by 6 bases and J by 8 bases; unmatched bases: 8. The germline gives CDR1 DFQATT, CDR2 SNEGSKA (reference sequence). CDR3 bases: TGCAGTGCCCCGGGGTGGACAGGGGAAAAACTGTTTTTT. It yields the protein CSAPGWTGEKLFF.